The text below deals with one TCR beta chain. This entry comes from a study of blood T cell repertoires in COVID-19. Overall study: Sites across the United States, Italy and Spain contributed samples from acute and convalescent COVID-19.

Source study methods: It was from reference gene primer amplification that nucleated cell counts were estimated. Sequencing was performed with immunoSEQ multiplex PCR; in TCRdb, only in-frame clones are kept and a portion is missing. The DNA gave D and trimming, while V, J and clone size come from that table. In the table there are around 620,000 clones, around 89% of which are singletons. Material for sequencing was peripheral blood. This sequence was found in a woman aged 18 to 35 with acute or convalescent COVID-19.

The CDR3 here is CASSPQGRPNQPQHF. The CDR3 bases are TGTGCCAGCAGTCCTCAGGGGCGCCCCAATCAGCCCCAGCATTTT. The genes are TRBV9 and TRBJ1-5; perhaps TRBD1 as D (6 bases). There are 15 residues in the CDR3. Per germline, CDR1 SGDLS and CDR2 YYNGEE. Trimming removed 5 bases at V and 3 bases at J, with 15 bases between.